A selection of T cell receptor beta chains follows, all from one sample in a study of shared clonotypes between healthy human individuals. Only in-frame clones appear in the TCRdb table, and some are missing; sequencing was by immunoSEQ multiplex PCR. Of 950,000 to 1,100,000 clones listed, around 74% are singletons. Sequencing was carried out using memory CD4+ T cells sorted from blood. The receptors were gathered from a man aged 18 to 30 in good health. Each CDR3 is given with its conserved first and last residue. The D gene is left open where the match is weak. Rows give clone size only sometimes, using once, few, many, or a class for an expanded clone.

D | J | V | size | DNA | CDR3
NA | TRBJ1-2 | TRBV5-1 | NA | TGCGCCAGCAGGACGGACCGCCAGTCTGAAGGCTACACCTTC | CASRTDRQSEGYTF
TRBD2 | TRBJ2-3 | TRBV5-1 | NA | TGCGCCAGCAGCTTAGCCCGACTAGCGGGAGCGCGAGATACGCAGTATTTT | CASSLARLAGARDTQYF
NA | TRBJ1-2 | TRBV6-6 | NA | TGTGCCAGCAGTTACGAGACTAACTATGGCTACACCTTC | CASSYETNYGYTF
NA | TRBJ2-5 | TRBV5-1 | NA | TGCGCCAGCAGCTCGGTTCCCGGGGGAGAGACCCAGTACTTC | CASSSVPGGETQYF
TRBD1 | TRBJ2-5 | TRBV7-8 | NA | TGTGCCAGCAGCTTAGGGACAGGCACCCAAGAGACCCAGTACTTC | CASSLGTGTQETQYF
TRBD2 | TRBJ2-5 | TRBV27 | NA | TGTGCCAGCAGTTTAGGGACTAGCGGCCAAGAGACCCAGTACTTC | CASSLGTSGQETQYF
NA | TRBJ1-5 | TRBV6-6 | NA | TGTGCCAGCAGTTCCGCCACACAGGCGGTTAATCAGCCCCAGCATTTT | CASSSATQAVNQPQHF
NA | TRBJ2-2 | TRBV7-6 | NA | TGTGCCAGCAGCTTTGGGAACACCGGGGAGCTGTTTTTT | CASSFGNTGELFF
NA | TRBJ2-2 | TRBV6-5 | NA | TGTGCCAGCAGTTACTCGTCGGGAGCGAACACCGGGGAGCTGTTTTTT | CASSYSSGANTGELFF
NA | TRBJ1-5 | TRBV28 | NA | TGTGCCAGCAGTTTCCTGGACGCCCTAGATCAGCCCCAGCATTTT | CASSFLDALDQPQHF
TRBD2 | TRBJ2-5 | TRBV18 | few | TGTGCCAGCTCCGTGCCGGGAGGAGAGACCCAGTACTTC | CASSVPGGETQYF
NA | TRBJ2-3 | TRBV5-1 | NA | TGCGCCAGCAGCCAACGGACCGGAATGGTGGATACGCAGTATTTT | CASSQRTGMVDTQYF
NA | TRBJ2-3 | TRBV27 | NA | TGTGCCAGCAGTTTAAAGGGGGGGGGCAGCACAGATACGCAGTATTTT | CASSLKGGGSTDTQYF
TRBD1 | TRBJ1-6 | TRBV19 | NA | TGTGCCAGTAGAGGACAGGGGATAAATTCACCCCTCCACTTT | CASRGQGINSPLHF
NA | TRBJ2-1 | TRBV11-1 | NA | TGTGCCAGCAGCCGTTCAAGGGGGAGGGGCAATGAGCAGTTCTTC | CASSRSRGRGNEQFF